This TCR beta chain was identified during a study of identical twins. Study-wide results and caveats: There was more out-of-frame TCR alpha sharing in monozygotic twins than models estimated.

CDR3 size: 14 residues. The V end was cut by 1 base, the J end by 2 bases, with 9 bases between. Germline V lookup: CDR1 SGHDN, CDR2 FVKESK. In TCRdb, the 5' RACE reads were re-called with MiXCR into one record per CDR3 protein. The profile shows 500,000 to 650,000 distinct CDR3 sequences, 7.1% of them singletons. In the case of this clonotype: Antigen: not known.

This same sample was also part of a study on yellow fever vaccine responses in identical twins.

The chain combines TRBV14 with TRBJ2-7; D remains ambiguous. The sequence was collected from a young woman in good health. Sequenced sample: PBMCs. The CDR3 DNA follows: TGTGCCAGCAGCCAAGGTTGGCCAGCCTACGAGCAGTACTTC. This gives the protein CASSQGWPAYEQYF.